This TCR beta chain was found in a study of blood T cell repertoires in COVID-19. Study background: The analysed material was cDNA or gDNA that came from T cells, B-cell-depleted T cells, or PBMCs.

CDR1 and CDR2 (germline): SGHRS, YFSETQ. The V end lost 6 bases, the J end lost 5 bases, and 14 bases lay between the germline ends. The CDR3 has 13 residues. Clones were sequenced by immunoSEQ multiplex PCR, and TCRdb holds only the in-frame ones, with some missing. The sample includes 200,000 to 250,000 clones, around 88% of them seen just once. The sample taken for sequencing was peripheral blood. The clonotype originates from a woman aged 25 to 39 with COVID-19, enrolled during active disease. The gene calls are TRBV5-1 and TRBJ2-5, with TRBD1 as a possible D gene (5 bases). The CDR3 protein is CASMGSGSETQYF. The CDR3, as DNA: TGCGCCAGCATGGGGTCAGGGTCGGAGACCCAGTACTTC. Full variable domain (missing parts from reference TRBV5-1 and TRBJ2-5): KAGVTQTPRYLIKTRGQQVTLSCSPISGHRSVSWYQQTPGQGLQFLFEYFSETQRNKGNFPGRFSGRQFSNSRSEMNVSTLELGDSALYLCASMGSGSETQYFGPGTRLLVL.